Following are 24 T cell receptor beta chains from one sample sequenced in a study of blood T cell repertoires in COVID-19. Sequencing was performed with immunoSEQ multiplex PCR; in TCRdb, only in-frame clones are kept and a portion is missing. The sample has roughly 70,000 clones; 76% are singletons. Sequenced input: peripheral blood. The origin of the receptors is a man aged 60 to 75 with COVID-19, enrolled during active disease.

The chain combines TRBV7-9 with TRBJ1-4, with D possibly being TRBD1 (6 bases). CDR1 and CDR2 (germline): SEHNR, FQNEAQ (reference sequence). V dropped 0 bases and J dropped 2 bases, with 7 bases sitting between them. The CDR3 is 15 amino acids. CDR3 in amino acids: CASSLATGTNEKLFF. CDR3 DNA: TGTGCCAGCAGCTTAGCAACAGGGACTAATGAAAAACTGTTTTTT. Filled out from reference TRBV7-9 and TRBJ1-4, the complete variable domain reads DTGVSQNPRHKITKRGQNVTFRCDPISEHNRLYWYRQTLGQGPEFLTYFQNEAQLEKSRLLSDRFSAERPKGSFSTLEIQRTEQGDSAMYLCASSLATGTNEKLFFGSGTQLSVL.

The genes are TRBV5-1 and TRBJ1-6, with TRBD1 matching over 7 bases. CDR1 and CDR2 from the germline V gene are SGHRS and YFSETQ. The CDR3 sequence is 15 residues long. Germline trimming cut 3 bases from V and 7 bases from J; bases unmatched to any gene: 7. CDR3 in DNA: TGCGCCAGCAGCTCGACTTCGGACAGGAATTCACCCCTCCACTTT. Amino acids: CASSSTSDRNSPLHF.

The gene calls are TRBV6-6 and TRBJ2-3, with D perhaps matching TRBD1 (5 bases). Germline V gene data show CDR1 as MNHNY and CDR2 as SVGAGI (reference sequence). With 6 bases removed from V and 1 base from J, the gap between germline ends came to 8 bases. The CDR3 is made up of 13 amino acids. CDR3 loop: CASSQQGTDTQYF. In nucleotides, the CDR3 is TGTGCCAGCAGCCAACAGGGCACAGATACGCAGTATTTT.

The chain is built from TRBV10-3 and TRBJ1-2; TRBD1 matches at 8 bases. Germline CDR1 reads ENHRY; CDR2 reads SYGVKD. Unmatched junction bases numbered 3, after V lost 5 bases and J lost 4 bases. This CDR3 has 13 amino acids. CDR3 coding DNA: TGTGCCATCAGTTCCGACAGGGGCTATGGCTACACCTTC. Encoded protein: CAISSDRGYGYTF.

The sample holds a few counts of this clone. The chain carries TRBV15 and TRBJ1-2; no definite D call. The V and J ends lost 1 base and 6 bases respectively, with 9 bases between them. Germline CDR1 is LNHNV and CDR2 is YYDKDF (reference sequence). CDR3 length: 13 amino acids. In DNA form, the CDR3 reads TGTGCCACCAGCAGAGGAGGGTCGGATGGCTACACCTTC. Encoded protein: CATSRGGSDGYTF.

A single count supports this clone. The genes are TRBV7-3 and TRBJ1-2, with no clear D. V lost 1 base, J lost 3 bases, and 12 bases lay in between. Germline V gene data show CDR1 as SGHTA and CDR2 as FQGTGA. CDR3 length: 15 amino acids. Here the CDR3 reads CASSLNGGGHYGYTF. CDR3 sequence (DNA): TGTGCCAGCAGCTTAAATGGCGGAGGGCACTATGGCTACACCTTC.

This chain links TRBV24-1 with TRBJ2-4, with 7 bases matching TRBD1. The CDR3 is 15 amino acids. V shed 2 bases, J shed 9 bases, and the junction held 9 bases outside the gene matches. Germline V gives CDR1 KGHDR, CDR2 SFDVKD. CDR3 in amino acids: CATSDSRQGNGIQYF. CDR3 sequence (DNA): TGTGCCACCAGTGATTCCCGACAGGGTAATGGCATTCAGTACTTC.

The chain is built from TRBV30 and TRBJ2-2, with 7 nucleotides matching TRBD2. The CDR3 runs to 13 residues. Looked up from germline, CDR1 is GTSNPN and CDR2 is SVGIG (reference sequence). The V gene end was trimmed by 3 bases and the J gene end by 6 bases; junction bases not matched to a gene: 4. DNA for the CDR3: TGTGCCTGGAGACCAACTAGCGCCGGGGAGCTGTTTTTT. Encoded protein: CAWRPTSAGELFF. The entire variable domain, with the rest obtained from reference TRBV30 and TRBJ2-2, is as follows: SQTIHQWPATLVQPVGSPLSLECTVEGTSNPNLYWYRQAAGRGLQLLFYSVGIGQISSEVPQNLSASRPQDRQFILSSKKLLLSDSGFYLCAWRPTSAGELFFGEGSRLTVL.

The chain links TRBV7-2 to TRBJ2-1, with TRBD2 as a possible D gene (6 bases). This CDR3 has 14 residues. Trimming pared 5 bases from V and 8 bases from J, leaving 16 bases between. CDR1 is SGHTA, CDR2 FQGNSA, per germline. This CDR3 reads CASSPEGRSHEQFF. The DNA of the CDR3 is TGTGCCAGCAGCCCGGAGGGTCGTAGCCATGAGCAGTTCTTC.

J is TRBJ2-5 and V is TRBV27, with TRBD2 identical over 12 bases. Germline-derived CDR1 and CDR2 are MNHEY and SMNVEV (reference sequence). The CDR3 runs 16 residues. V trimming: 3 bases; J trimming: 4 bases; junction bases outside the gene matches: 6. CDR3 bases: TGTGCCAGCAGTTTCCAGCGGACTAGCGGGGCAGAGACCCAGTACTTC. Protein sequence: CASSFQRTSGAETQYF.

The chain couples TRBV28 to TRBJ2-2, with 10 bases aligning to TRBD1. The CDR3 spans 15 residues. The V segment lost 5 bases and the J segment 6 bases; nucleotides outside the gene matches: 6. Germline CDR1 MDHEN, CDR2 SYDVKM. The CDR3 loop reads CASSTGTGEAGELFF. The CDR3, as DNA: TGTGCCAGCAGTACAGGGACAGGGGAGGCCGGGGAGCTGTTTTTT.

The rearrangement uses TRBV7-9 and TRBJ2-7, with unresolved D. Germline-derived CDR1 and CDR2 are SEHNR and FQNEAQ (reference sequence). The CDR3 is made up of 11 amino acids. V gave up 4 bases and J gave up 6 bases, with 7 bases separating them. CDR3 DNA: TGTGCCAGCAGCTCCACTCGCGAGCAGTACTTC. Translation: CASSSTREQYF.

The chain links TRBV5-1 to TRBJ2-3, with 13 bases that match TRBD2. The CDR3 runs 17 residues. Germline V lookup: CDR1 SGHRS, CDR2 YFSETQ. V was clipped by 0 bases and J by 4 bases; unmatched bases: 5. The CDR3 region is CASSLGTSGSVADTQYF. CDR3 coding DNA: TGCGCCAGCAGCTTGGGGACTAGCGGGAGTGTTGCAGATACGCAGTATTTT.

This clone was observed a handful of times. The rearrangement uses TRBV5-1 and TRBJ1-5, with 12 bases fitting TRBD1. This CDR3 is 19 amino acids long. The V gene's germline CDR1 is SGHRS and CDR2 YFSETQ. The J segment lost 1 base and the V segment lost 0 bases, leaving 8 bases of the junction unmatched. CDR3 DNA: TGCGCCAGCAGCTTGGCCCTAGGGACAGGGGGCGCGAGCAATCAGCCCCAGCATTTT. Amino acids: CASSLALGTGGASNQPQHF.

In this sample, this clone turned up many times. This chain connects TRBV18 to TRBJ2-1; TRBD2 might be the D (5 bases). Germline loops: CDR1 KGHSH, CDR2 LQKENI. This CDR3 comprises 14 residues. Trimming pared 0 bases from V and 4 bases from J, leaving 7 bases between. The CDR3 nucleotides are TGTGCCAGCTCACCACCGGGGAGTTACAATGAGCAGTTCTTC. Translated, it gives CASSPPGSYNEQFF.

This clone appeared a few times. This chain connects TRBV3-1 (or the pseudogene TRBV3-2) to TRBJ2-3, with 8 bases aligning to TRBD1. Per germline, CDR1 LGHDT and CDR2 YNNKEL (reference sequence). The J segment lost 5 bases and the V segment lost 4 bases, leaving 5 bases of the junction unmatched. The length of the CDR3 is 14 residues. Here the CDR3 reads CASSRDRRLDTQYF. The CDR3 DNA reads TGTGCCAGCAGCCGGGACAGGAGGCTAGATACGCAGTATTTT.

V and J are TRBV7-7 and TRBJ2-1, with TRBD1 matching 7 bases. From germline, CDR1 is SSHAT and CDR2 FNYEAQ (reference sequence). The CDR3 consists of 15 residues. Trimming removed 1 base from V and 8 bases from J; junction bases left unmatched: 8. Written as DNA, the CDR3 is TGTGCCAGCAGCTTAGGGGACAGCCTACACGATGAGCAGTTCTTC. As protein: CASSLGDSLHDEQFF.

This clone was seen only once. The genes are TRBV5-5 and TRBJ2-2; TRBD2 matches 9 bases. Germline loops: CDR1 SGHKS, CDR2 YYEKEE (reference sequence). With 2 bases clipped from V and 2 bases from J, the junction kept 4 bases outside the gene matches. The CDR3 has 16 amino acids. The CDR3 DNA reads TGTGCCAGCAGCTTTCTAGCGGGGCCTAACACCGGGGAGCTGTTTTTT. Translation gives CASSFLAGPNTGELFF.

The CDR3 region is CASRVGGAGELFF. The DNA for the CDR3 is TGTGCCAGCCGCGTAGGGGGAGCCGGGGAGCTGTTTTTT. The chain carries TRBV7-2 and TRBJ2-2; possibly TRBD1 for D (6 bases). Germline V lookup: CDR1 SGHTA, CDR2 FQGNSA. CDR3 size: 13 residues. V was pared by 8 bases and J by 6 bases, with 13 bases between.

This chain connects TRBV15 to TRBJ2-2, with unresolved D. The CDR3 totals 15 residues. The germline V gene encodes CDR1 LNHNV and CDR2 YYDKDF (reference sequence). The ends were cut back, 0 bases at V and 6 bases at J, with 11 bases in the middle. The CDR3 loop reads CATSRDLSGPGELFF. Here the CDR3 DNA reads TGTGCCACCAGCAGAGATCTTTCGGGTCCCGGGGAGCTGTTTTTT. The whole variable domain, remainder taken from reference TRBV15 and TRBJ2-2, is DAMVIQNPRYQVTQFGKPVTLSCSQTLNHNVMYWYQQKSSQAPKLLFHYYDKDFNNEADTPDNFQSRRPNTSFCFLDIRSPGLGDTAMYLCATSRDLSGPGELFFGEGSRLTVL.

V usage is TRBV24-1 and J usage is TRBJ2-1; D not resolved. Trimming stripped 7 bases from V and 5 bases from J, with 8 bases between. The CDR3 has 12 residues. Looked up from germline, CDR1 is KGHDR and CDR2 is SFDVKD. CDR3: CATRGINNEQFF. Here the CDR3 DNA reads TGTGCCACCAGGGGCATCAACAATGAGCAGTTCTTC.

The gene calls are TRBV3-1 (or the pseudogene TRBV3-2) and TRBJ1-3; unclear D gene. V was trimmed by 4 bases and J by 4 bases, leaving 14 bases between them. The CDR3 runs 15 residues. Germline V gene lookup returns CDR1 LGHDT and CDR2 YNNKEL (reference sequence). DNA for the CDR3: TGTGCCAGCAGCCTAGGACTCGAAGCCGGAAACACCATATATTTT. Encoded protein: CASSLGLEAGNTIYF.

The sample holds a few counts of this clone. The rearrangement joins TRBV10-3 to TRBJ2-7, with 9 nucleotides matching TRBD1. CDR3 length: 13 amino acids. In germline, CDR1 is ENHRY, CDR2 SYGVKD. V was clipped by 7 bases and J by 3 bases; unmatched bases: 4. CDR3 sequence (DNA): TGTGCCATCAACAGGGGGCAAAGCTACGAGCAGTACTTC. Its translation is CAINRGQSYEQYF.

The chain carries TRBV2 and TRBJ2-5, with 8 bases lining up with TRBD2. V was clipped by 6 bases and J by 6 bases; unmatched bases: 12. Germline lookup yields CDR1 SNHLY and CDR2 FYNNEI. The CDR3 runs to 15 residues. The CDR3 region is CASSPTGGAVKTQYF. Written as DNA, the CDR3 is TGTGCCAGCAGCCCGACCGGGGGGGCGGTTAAGACCCAGTACTTC.